Listed here are 3 T cell receptor beta chains from one sample, sequenced in a study of T cell changes during pregnancy in multiple sclerosis. Sequenced by immunoSEQ multiplex PCR; TCRdb stores in-frame clones only, minus some. The sample lists about 110,000 clones; about nine tenths were seen once. Source: peripheral blood, taken after pregnancy. The receptors here all came from a female donor with multiple sclerosis, enrolled in a pregnancy study.

V and J are TRBV5-1 and TRBJ2-3, with TRBD2 identical over 7 bases. V was clipped by 2 bases and J by 2 bases; unmatched bases: 8. Germline V CDR1 and CDR2: SGHRS, YFSETQ. The CDR3 spans 16 residues. CDR3 DNA: TGCGCCAGCAGCTTAGCGCGGGAGCAATTCACAGATACGCAGTATTTT. Its translation is CASSLAREQFTDTQYF.

The chain uses TRBV11-2 and TRBJ2-7, with 12 positions matching TRBD2. This CDR3 region has 16 residues. V was pared by 5 bases and J by 6 bases, with 11 bases of the junction left unmatched. Per germline, CDR1 SGHAT and CDR2 FQNNGV. The CDR3 region is CASSGRLAGALGEQYF. The CDR3 DNA is TGTGCCAGCAGCGGCAGACTAGCGGGAGCTCTAGGCGAGCAGTACTTC.

The chain joins TRBV14 to TRBJ1-6; 7 nucleotides agree with TRBD1. With V trimmed by 3 bases and J by 4 bases, 3 bases remained unmatched. CDR3 size: 15 residues. CDR1 is SGHDN and CDR2 is FVKESK in the germline V gene. Here the CDR3 DNA reads TGTGCCAGCAGCCAGGGACAGAGATATAATTCACCCCTCCACTTT. Encoded protein: CASSQGQRYNSPLHF.